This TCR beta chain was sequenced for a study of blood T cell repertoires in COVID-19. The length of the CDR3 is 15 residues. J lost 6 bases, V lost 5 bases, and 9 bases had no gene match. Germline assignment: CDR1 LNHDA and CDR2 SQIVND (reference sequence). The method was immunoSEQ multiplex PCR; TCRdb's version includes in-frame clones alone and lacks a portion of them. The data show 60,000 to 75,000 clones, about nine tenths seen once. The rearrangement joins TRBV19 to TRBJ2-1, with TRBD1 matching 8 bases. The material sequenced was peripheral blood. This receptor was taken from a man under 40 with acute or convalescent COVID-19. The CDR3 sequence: CASSSDRGWRNEQFF. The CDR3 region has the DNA TGTGCCAGTAGTTCAGACAGGGGCTGGCGCAATGAGCAGTTCTTC.